This T cell receptor (beta chain) was observed in a study of T cell repertoires in cytomegalovirus infection. Study summary: The authors relied on CMV epitopes, both recently identified HLA-C-restricted and well-studied HLA-B-restricted. Both CMV infection and a matching HLA type were indicated by public TCR beta signatures. Findings of the study overall: CMV carriers with the relevant HLA were identified by cumulative public TCR beta family frequency. What dominated the ex vivo response were HLA-C-restricted CMV-specific TCR beta clonotypes.

TCRdb reanalysed the reads using MiXCR and keeps one entry per CDR3 protein. This sample has about 500,000 distinct CDR3 sequences, with 30% to 40% found just once. The ends lost 0 bases at V and 0 bases at J; junction bases unmatched: 3. The germline V gene has CDR1 LGHNA and CDR2 YNFKEQ. CDR3 length equals 17 residues. This clonotype was seen more than once but under ten times. Its matching antigen is unknown. V is TRBV4-2 and J is TRBJ2-2, with TRBD2 identical over 8 bases. This specimen was cultured PBMCs, taken from culture after CMV antigen stimulation. The source of this sequence is a human donor in good health (CMV status not recorded). Some clones in this sample may be carry-over from other donors' samples. The CDR3 loop is CASSQDKLAANTGELFF. The CDR3 nucleotides are TGTGCCAGCAGCCAAGATAAACTAGCGGCGAACACCGGGGAGCTGTTTTTT.